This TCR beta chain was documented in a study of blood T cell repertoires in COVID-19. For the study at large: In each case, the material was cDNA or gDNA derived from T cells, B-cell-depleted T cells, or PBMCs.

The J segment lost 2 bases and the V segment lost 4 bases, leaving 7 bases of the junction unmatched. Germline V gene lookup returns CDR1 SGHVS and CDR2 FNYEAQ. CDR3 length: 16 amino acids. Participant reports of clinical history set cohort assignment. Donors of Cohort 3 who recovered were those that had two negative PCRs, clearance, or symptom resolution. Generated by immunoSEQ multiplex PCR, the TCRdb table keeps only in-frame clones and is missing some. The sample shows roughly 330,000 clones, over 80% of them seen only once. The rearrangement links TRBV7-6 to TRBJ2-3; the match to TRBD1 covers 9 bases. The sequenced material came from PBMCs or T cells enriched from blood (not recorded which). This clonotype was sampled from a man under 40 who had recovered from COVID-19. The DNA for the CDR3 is TGTGCCAGCAGCTGGGGGACAGGGAAGGCCACAGATACGCAGTATTTT. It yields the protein CASSWGTGKATDTQYF.